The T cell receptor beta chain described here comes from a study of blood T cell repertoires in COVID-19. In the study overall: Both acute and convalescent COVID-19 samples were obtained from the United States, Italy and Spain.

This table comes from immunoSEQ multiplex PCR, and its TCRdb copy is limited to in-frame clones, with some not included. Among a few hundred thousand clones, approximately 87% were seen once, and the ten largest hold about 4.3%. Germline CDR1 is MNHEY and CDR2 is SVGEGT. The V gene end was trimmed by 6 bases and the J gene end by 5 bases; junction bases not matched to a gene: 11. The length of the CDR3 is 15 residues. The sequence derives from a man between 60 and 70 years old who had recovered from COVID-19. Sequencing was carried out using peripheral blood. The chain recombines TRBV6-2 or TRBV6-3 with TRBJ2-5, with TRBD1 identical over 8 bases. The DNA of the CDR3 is TGTGCCAGCAGCCTAGACAGGGGACGTTTGGAGACCCAGTACTTC. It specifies CASSLDRGRLETQYF.